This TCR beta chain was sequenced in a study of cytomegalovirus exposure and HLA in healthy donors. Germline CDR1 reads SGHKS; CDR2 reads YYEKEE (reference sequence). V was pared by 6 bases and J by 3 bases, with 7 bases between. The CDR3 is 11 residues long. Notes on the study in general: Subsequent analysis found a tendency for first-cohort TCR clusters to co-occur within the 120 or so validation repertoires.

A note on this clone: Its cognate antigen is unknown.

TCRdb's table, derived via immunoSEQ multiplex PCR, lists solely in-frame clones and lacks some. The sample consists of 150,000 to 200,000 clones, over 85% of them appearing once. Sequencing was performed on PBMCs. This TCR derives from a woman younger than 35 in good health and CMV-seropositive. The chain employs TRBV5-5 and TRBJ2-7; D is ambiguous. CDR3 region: CASTSYYEQYF. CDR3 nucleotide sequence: TGTGCCAGCACCTCCTACTACGAGCAGTACTTC. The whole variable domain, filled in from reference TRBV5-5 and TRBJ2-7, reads DAGVTQSPTHLIKTRGQQVTLRCSPISGHKSVSWYQQVLGQGPQFIFQYYEKEERGRGNFPDRFSARQFPNYSSELNVNALLLGDSALYLCASTSYYEQYFGPGTRLTVT.